Detailed here is one T cell receptor (beta chain). Its antigen remains unknown. This record belongs to a study of blood T cells in healthy people across ages. Study-level points and caveats: More naive CD4+ cells and higher diversity were found in long-lived than in aged donors.

Trimming stripped 8 bases from V and 0 bases from J, with 16 bases between. CDR1 MNHEY and CDR2 SVGAGI come from the germline V gene. The CDR3 is 15 amino acids. Each individual donor underwent a draw of ten milliliters of peripheral blood. Isolation recovered at least 7 million PBMCs from every sample. Primers used in a second PCR of about 6 to 11 cycles were a sample-barcoded 5' primer and a J-beta primer mix. Each of the cDNA molecules was tagged by a template-switch adaptor with 12 random nucleotides. Each CDR3 protein gets one entry after TCRdb re-called the 5' RACE reads with MiXCR. The repertoire holds around 1.5 million distinct CDR3 sequences, with around 36% as singletons.

The sequenced sample was blood. This chain joins TRBV6-5 and TRBJ1-1, with TRBD1 as a possible D gene (6 bases). The source of this sequence is a woman aged 25 to 39 in good health. For the CDR3, the DNA is TGTGCCAGCTATCGACAGGCCCCCATGAACACTGAAGCTTTCTTT. The encoded protein is CASYRQAPMNTEAFF.